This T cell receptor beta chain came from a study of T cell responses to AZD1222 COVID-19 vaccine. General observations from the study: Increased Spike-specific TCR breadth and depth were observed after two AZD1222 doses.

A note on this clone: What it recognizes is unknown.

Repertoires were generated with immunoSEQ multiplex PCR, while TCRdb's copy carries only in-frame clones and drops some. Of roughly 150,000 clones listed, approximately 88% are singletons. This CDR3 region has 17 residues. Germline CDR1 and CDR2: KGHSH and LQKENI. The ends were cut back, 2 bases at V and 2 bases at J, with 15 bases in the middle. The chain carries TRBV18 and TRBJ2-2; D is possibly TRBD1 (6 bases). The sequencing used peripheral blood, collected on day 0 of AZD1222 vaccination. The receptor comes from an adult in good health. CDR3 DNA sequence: TGTGCCAGCTCACCAGAGGTTGGGGGCCGCAACACCGGGGAGCTGTTTTTT. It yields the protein CASSPEVGGRNTGELFF.